One TCR beta chain is described in this entry. Its antigen is not known. The data derive from a study of OX40 agonist ivuxolimab in advanced cancers. Study background: Three patients, one with hepatocellular carcinoma and two with cutaneous melanoma, responded partially. Study conclusions and caveats: Determination of antigen specificity was not performed for the expanded peripheral T cells.

Trimming removed 6 bases from V and 0 bases from J, with 9 bases in between. CDR3 length: 14 residues. Germline CDR1 and CDR2: LNHDA and SQIVND (reference sequence). Data came from immunoSEQ multiplex PCR; TCRdb stores just in-frame clones and leaves some out. The table shows about 72,000 clones, with 81% occurring only once. This sample comprised CD4+ or CD8+ T cells sorted from blood, obtained in a trial of the OX40 agonist ivuxolimab. The V call is TRBV19, the J call TRBJ1-5; a weak D match, TRBD1 (6 bases). The sequence was collected from an adult with an advanced solid tumor such as melanoma, head and neck, liver or kidney cancer. CDR3 protein: CASRGGGSNQPQHF. The DNA of the CDR3 is TGTGCCAGTAGAGGGGGGGGTAGCAATCAGCCCCAGCATTTT.